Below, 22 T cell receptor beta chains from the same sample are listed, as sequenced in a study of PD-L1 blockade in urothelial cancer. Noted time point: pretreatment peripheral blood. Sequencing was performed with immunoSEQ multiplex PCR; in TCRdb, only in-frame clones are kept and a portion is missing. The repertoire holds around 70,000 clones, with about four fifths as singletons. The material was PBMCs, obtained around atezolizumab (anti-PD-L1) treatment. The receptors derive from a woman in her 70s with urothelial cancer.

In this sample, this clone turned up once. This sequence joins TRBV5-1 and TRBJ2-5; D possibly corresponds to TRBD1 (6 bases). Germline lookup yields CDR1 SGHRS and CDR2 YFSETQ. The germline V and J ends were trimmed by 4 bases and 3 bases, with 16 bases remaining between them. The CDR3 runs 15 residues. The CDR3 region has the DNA TGCGCCAGCAGCCTCCGACAGGCCTTGGAAGAGACCCAGTACTTC. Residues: CASSLRQALEETQYF.

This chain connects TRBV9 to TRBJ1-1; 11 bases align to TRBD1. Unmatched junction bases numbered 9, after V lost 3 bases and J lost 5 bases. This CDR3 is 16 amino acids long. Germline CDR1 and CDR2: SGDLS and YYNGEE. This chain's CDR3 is CASSAGQGGSLTEAFF. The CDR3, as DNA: TGTGCCAGCAGCGCGGGACAGGGGGGTTCTTTGACTGAAGCTTTCTTT. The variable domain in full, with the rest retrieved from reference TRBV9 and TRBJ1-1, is DSGVTQTPKHLITATGQRVTLRCSPRSGDLSVYWYQQSLDQGLQFLIQYYNGEERAKGNILERFSAQQFPDLHSELNLSSLELGDSALYFCASSAGQGGSLTEAFFGQGTRLTVV.

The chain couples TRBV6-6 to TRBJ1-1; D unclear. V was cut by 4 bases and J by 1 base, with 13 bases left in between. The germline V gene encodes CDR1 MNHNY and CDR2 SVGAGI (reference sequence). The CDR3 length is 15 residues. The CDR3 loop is CASSSQSVKNTEAFF. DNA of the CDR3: TGTGCCAGCAGTTCTCAGTCAGTGAAGAACACTGAAGCTTTCTTT.

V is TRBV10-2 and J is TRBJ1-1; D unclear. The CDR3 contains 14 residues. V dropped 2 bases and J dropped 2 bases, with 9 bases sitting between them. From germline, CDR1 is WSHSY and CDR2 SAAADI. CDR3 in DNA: TGCGCCAGCAGTGAGGGCCGGAGAAACACTGAAGCTTTCTTT. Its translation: CASSEGRRNTEAFF.

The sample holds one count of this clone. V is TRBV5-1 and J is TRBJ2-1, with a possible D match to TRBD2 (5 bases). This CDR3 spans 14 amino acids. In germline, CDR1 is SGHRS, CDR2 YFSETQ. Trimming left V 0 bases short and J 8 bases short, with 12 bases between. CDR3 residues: CASSLGVTTDEQFF. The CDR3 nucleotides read TGCGCCAGCAGCTTGGGGGTGACTACGGATGAGCAGTTCTTC.

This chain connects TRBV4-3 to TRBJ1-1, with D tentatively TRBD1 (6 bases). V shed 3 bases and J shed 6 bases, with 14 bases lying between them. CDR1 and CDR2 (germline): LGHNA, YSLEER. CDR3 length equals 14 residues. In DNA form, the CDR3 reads TGCGCCAGCAGCCAGGGGGCAGGGAGCGCTGAAGCTTTCTTT. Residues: CASSQGAGSAEAFF.

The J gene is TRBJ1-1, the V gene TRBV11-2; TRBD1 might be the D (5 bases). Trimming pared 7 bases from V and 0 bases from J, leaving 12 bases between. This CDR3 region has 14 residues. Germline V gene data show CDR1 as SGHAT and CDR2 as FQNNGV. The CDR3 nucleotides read TGTGCCAGCACCGTCGACAGATTGAACACTGAAGCTTTCTTT. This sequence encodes CASTVDRLNTEAFF.

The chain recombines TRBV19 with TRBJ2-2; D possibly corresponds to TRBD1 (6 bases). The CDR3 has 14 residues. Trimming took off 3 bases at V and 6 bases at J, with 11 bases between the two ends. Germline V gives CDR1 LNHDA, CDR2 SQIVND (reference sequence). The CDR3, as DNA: TGTGCCAGTAGTATGCGAGAGGGGGCCGGGGAGCTGTTTTTT. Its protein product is CASSMREGAGELFF.

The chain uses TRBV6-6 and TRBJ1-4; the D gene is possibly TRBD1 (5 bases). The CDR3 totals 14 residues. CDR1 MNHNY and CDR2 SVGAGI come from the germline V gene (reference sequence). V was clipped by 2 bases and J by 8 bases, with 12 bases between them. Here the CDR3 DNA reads TGTGCCAGCAGTTACAGGGGAGCGGGAGAAAAACTGTTTTTT. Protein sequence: CASSYRGAGEKLFF.

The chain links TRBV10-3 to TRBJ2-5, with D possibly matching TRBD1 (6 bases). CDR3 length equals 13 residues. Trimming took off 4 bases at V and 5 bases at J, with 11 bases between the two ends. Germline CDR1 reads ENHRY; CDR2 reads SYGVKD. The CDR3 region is CAISVGGWETQYF. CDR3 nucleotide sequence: TGTGCCATCAGTGTTGGGGGCTGGGAGACCCAGTACTTC.

CDR3 sequence: CASSVTGTGNSPLHF. In DNA form, the CDR3 reads TGTGCCAGCAGTGTTACCGGGACAGGGAATTCACCCCTCCACTTT. The chain carries TRBV25-1 and TRBJ1-6, with 9 positions matching TRBD1. CDR1 is MGHDK, CDR2 SYGVNS, per germline. This CDR3 is built from 15 residues. V lost 4 bases to trimming and J lost 7 bases; unmatched junction nucleotides: 5.

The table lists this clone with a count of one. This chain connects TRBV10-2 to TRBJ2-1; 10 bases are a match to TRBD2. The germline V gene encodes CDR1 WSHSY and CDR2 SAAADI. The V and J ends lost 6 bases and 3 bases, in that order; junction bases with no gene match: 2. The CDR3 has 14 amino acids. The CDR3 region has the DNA TGCGCCAGCAGAGTAGCGGGGGGCTACAATGAGCAGTTCTTC. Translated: CASRVAGGYNEQFF.

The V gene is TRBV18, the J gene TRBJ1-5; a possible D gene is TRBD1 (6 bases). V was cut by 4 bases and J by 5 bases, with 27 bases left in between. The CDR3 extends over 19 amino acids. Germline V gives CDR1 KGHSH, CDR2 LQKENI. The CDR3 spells CASSLNPPAPAGEYQPQHF. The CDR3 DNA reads TGTGCCAGCTCACTAAACCCACCGGCGCCGGCAGGGGAATATCAGCCCCAGCATTTT. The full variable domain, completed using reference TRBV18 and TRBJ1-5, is NAGVMQNPRHLVRRRGQEARLRCSPMKGHSHVYWYRQLPEEGLKFMVYLQKENIIDESGMPKERFSAEFPKEGPSILRIQQVVRGDSAAYFCASSLNPPAPAGEYQPQHFGDGTRLSIL.

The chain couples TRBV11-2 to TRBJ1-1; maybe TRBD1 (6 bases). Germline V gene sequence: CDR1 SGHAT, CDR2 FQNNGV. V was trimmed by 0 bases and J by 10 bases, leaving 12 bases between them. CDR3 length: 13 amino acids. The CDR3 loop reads CASSLEAGVGAFF. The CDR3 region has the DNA TGTGCCAGCAGCTTAGAGGCAGGGGTTGGAGCTTTCTTT.

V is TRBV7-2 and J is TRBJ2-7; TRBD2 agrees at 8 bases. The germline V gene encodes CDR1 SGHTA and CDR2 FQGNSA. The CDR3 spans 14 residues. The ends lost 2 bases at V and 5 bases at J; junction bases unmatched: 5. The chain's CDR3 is CASSLRGGRDEQYF. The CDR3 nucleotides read TGTGCCAGCAGCTTACGGGGGGGCAGGGACGAGCAGTACTTC.

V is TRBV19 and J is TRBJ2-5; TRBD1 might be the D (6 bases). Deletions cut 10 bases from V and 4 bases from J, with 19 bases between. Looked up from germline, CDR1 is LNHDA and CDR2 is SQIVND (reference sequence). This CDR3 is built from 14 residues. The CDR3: CATRGQDSGETQYF. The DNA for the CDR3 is TGTGCCACACGGGGCCAGGACAGCGGAGAGACCCAGTACTTC.

The CDR3: CASSPSLGAGANVLTF. The CDR3 DNA reads as TGTGCCAGCTCACCCAGCTTGGGAGCTGGGGCCAACGTCCTGACTTTC. The rearrangement joins TRBV18 to TRBJ2-6, with D perhaps matching TRBD2 (5 bases). Germline CDR1 reads KGHSH; CDR2 reads LQKENI. V shed 3 bases and J shed 2 bases, with 11 bases lying between them. The CDR3 consists of 16 residues.

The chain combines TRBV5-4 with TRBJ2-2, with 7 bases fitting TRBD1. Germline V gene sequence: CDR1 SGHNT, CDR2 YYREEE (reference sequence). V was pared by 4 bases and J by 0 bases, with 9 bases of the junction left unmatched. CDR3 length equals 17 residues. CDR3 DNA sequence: TGTGCCAGCAGCATTTACCGGGACAGTACGAACACCGGGGAGCTGTTTTTT. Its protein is CASSIYRDSTNTGELFF.

The CDR3 bases are TGCGCCAGCAGCCCGGGACTAGCGGGGAACAATGAGCAGTTCTTC. This codes for CASSPGLAGNNEQFF. The chain employs TRBV5-1 and TRBJ2-1; 13 positions agree with TRBD2. This CDR3 has 15 amino acids. Germline CDR1 SGHRS, CDR2 YFSETQ. V shed 4 bases and J 5 bases; nucleotides not matched to a gene: 3.

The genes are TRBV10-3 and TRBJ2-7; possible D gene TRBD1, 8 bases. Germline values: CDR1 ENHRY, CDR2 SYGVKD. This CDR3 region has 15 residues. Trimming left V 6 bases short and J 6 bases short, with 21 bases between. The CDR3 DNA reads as TGTGCCATCAGGGGGGGGACAGGACCTTCGGGCGAGCAGTACTTC. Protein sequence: CAIRGGTGPSGEQYF.

The CDR3 region has the DNA TGTGCCAGCAGCCCCTCCGGACAGGACAACTATGGCTACACCTTC. It is translated as CASSPSGQDNYGYTF. The rearrangement uses TRBV7-2 and TRBJ1-2; TRBD1 matches 7 bases. Germline loops: CDR1 SGHTA, CDR2 FQGNSA. V lost 5 bases to trimming and J lost 2 bases; unmatched junction nucleotides: 8. The CDR3 extends over 15 amino acids.

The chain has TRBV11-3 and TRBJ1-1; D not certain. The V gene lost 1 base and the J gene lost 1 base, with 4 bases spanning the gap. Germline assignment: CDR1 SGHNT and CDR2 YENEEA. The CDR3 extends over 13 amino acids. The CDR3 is CASSLAWNTEAFF. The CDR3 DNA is TGTGCCAGCAGCTTAGCTTGGAACACTGAAGCTTTCTTT. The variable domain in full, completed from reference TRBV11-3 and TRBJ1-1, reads EAGVVQSPRYKIIEKKQPVAFWCNPISGHNTLYWYLQNLGQGPELLIRYENEEAVDDSQLPKDRFSAERLKGVDSTLKIQPAELGDSAVYLCASSLAWNTEAFFGQGTRLTVV.